One and the same sample provided the 21 T cell receptor beta chains below, sequenced in a study of ipilimumab plus nivolumab after autologous stem cell transplantation. Measured with immunoSEQ multiplex PCR; TCRdb has only the in-frame clones, and not every one. The sample contains about 9,800 clones, roughly three quarters of which appear only once. The material sequenced was PBMCs, taken in a trial of ipilimumab plus nivolumab as post-transplant consolidation. These TCRs come from a female donor with multiple myeloma.

As regards this clone: The germline gene is not matched at one end of the junction; a read error may be the cause. This chain links TRBV7-8 with TRBJ2-5, with 8 bases aligning to TRBD2. The CDR3 covers 16 residues. Per germline, CDR1 SGHVS and CDR2 FQNEAQ. CDR3 DNA: TGTGCCAGCAGCCTAGCGGGCCGGGACTCCCACGAGACCCAGTACTTC. Translated, it gives CASSLAGRDSHETQYF.

This clone was counted a few times. The CDR3 coding sequence is TGTGCCAGCAGTCCGGTCCTGAGCTCCTACAATGAGCAGTTCTTC. Translated: CASSPVLSSYNEQFF. V gene TRBV27 combines with J gene TRBJ2-1, with unresolved D. The V and J ends lost 5 bases and 0 bases respectively, with 11 bases between them. Germline V gene data show CDR1 as MNHEY and CDR2 as SMNVEV (reference sequence). This CDR3 contains 15 residues.

The genes are TRBV10-3 and TRBJ2-3, with D perhaps matching TRBD1 (6 bases). Germline-derived CDR1 and CDR2 are ENHRY and SYGVKD. V was cut by 10 bases and J by 1 base, with 15 bases left in between. The CDR3 has 14 amino acids. CDR3 nucleotides: TGTGCCAGCCGGGACACACAACGCACAGATACGCAGTATTTT. It yields the protein CASRDTQRTDTQYF.

The rearrangement joins TRBV19 to TRBJ1-5; TRBD1 aligns across 7 bases. CDR1 LNHDA and CDR2 SQIVND come from the germline V gene (reference sequence). The CDR3 consists of 14 residues. The V gene end was trimmed by 6 bases and the J gene end by 3 bases; junction bases not matched to a gene: 5. The CDR3 DNA reads as TGTGCCAGTAGCCACAGGGGCTACAATCAGCCCCAGCATTTT. This gives the protein CASSHRGYNQPQHF.

This clone was detected a few times. This chain joins TRBV10-3 and TRBJ1-2; D perhaps matches TRBD1 (5 bases). V lost 0 bases and J lost 7, with 12 bases in between. The CDR3 covers 14 residues. Germline CDR1 ENHRY, CDR2 SYGVKD. The CDR3 here is CAISESGQGVGYTF. CDR3 DNA: TGTGCCATCAGTGAGTCGGGGCAGGGTGTTGGCTACACCTTC.

The V call is TRBV4-3, the J call TRBJ2-1, with 11 bases that match TRBD2. The CDR3 sequence is 17 residues long. Trimming took 0 bases from V and 4 from J; bases not matched to a gene: 5. Germline V gene lookup returns CDR1 LGHNA and CDR2 YSLEER. The CDR3 nucleotides read TGCGCCAGCAGCCAAGATCCGGCTAGCGGGGGGTACAATGAGCAGTTCTTC. It specifies CASSQDPASGGYNEQFF.

The chain carries TRBV11-3 and TRBJ2-1, with a tentative D call TRBD2 (5 bases). The CDR3 runs 13 residues. Germline CDR1 is SGHNT and CDR2 is YENEEA. V lost 8 bases and J 0 bases, leaving 8 bases between the germline ends. CDR3 amino acids: CASSRDSYNEQFF. CDR3 sequence (DNA): TGTGCCAGCTCTCGGGACTCCTACAATGAGCAGTTCTTC.

The chain carries TRBV10-3 and TRBJ2-1, with D unresolved. Germline lookup yields CDR1 ENHRY and CDR2 SYGVKD. The CDR3 contains 15 residues. Trimming cost V 10 bases and J 6 bases, with 22 bases left between them. This CDR3 is CASTGPLAEPNEQFF. The CDR3 DNA is TGTGCCAGCACCGGGCCCCTGGCCGAACCCAATGAGCAGTTCTTC.

Note on this clone: Additional DNA sequences in this sample encode the identical CDR3. The gene calls are TRBV27 and TRBJ1-1; 11 positions agree with TRBD1. Unmatched junction bases numbered 5, after V lost 3 bases and J lost 8 bases. The length of the CDR3 is 14 residues. Looked up from germline, CDR1 is MNHEY and CDR2 is SMNVEV (reference sequence). The CDR3, as DNA: TGTGCCAGCAGTTTTAGGACAGGGGGCACCGAAGCTTTCTTT. Translating it yields CASSFRTGGTEAFF.

In this sample, this clone turned up once. The V gene is TRBV2, the J gene TRBJ2-7; TRBD1 aligns across 7 bases. The CDR3 contains 14 residues. Germline loops: CDR1 SNHLY, CDR2 FYNNEI. The junction had 11 bases not matched to a gene; V was cut back by 8 bases and J by 4 bases. The CDR3 DNA reads TGTGCCAGCGCCGGTGACAGGGTCGGGTACGAGCAGTACTTC. Its translation is CASAGDRVGYEQYF.

This rearrangement joins TRBV6-5 to TRBJ2-7; the match to TRBD1 covers 10 bases. Germline values: CDR1 MNHEY, CDR2 SVGAGI. There are 13 residues in the CDR3. The trim removed 5 bases at V and 5 bases at J, leaving 3 bases unmatched. CDR3 DNA sequence: TGTGCCAGCAGTCAGGACAGGGGGGACGAGCAGTACTTC. Its translation is CASSQDRGDEQYF.

This clone was counted a few times. V gene TRBV6-5 combines with J gene TRBJ2-3; D not certain. V lost 11 bases, J lost 7 bases, and 13 bases lay in between. The germline V gene encodes CDR1 MNHEY and CDR2 SVGAGI. This CDR3 region has 11 residues. The CDR3 loop reads CAAGLLNTQYF. The CDR3 DNA is TGTGCCGCCGGGCTTTTGAATACGCAGTATTTT.

This clone was observed a single time. One end of the junction fails to match germline, which may point to a read error. The chain employs TRBV6-1 and TRBJ1-2, with D possibly matching TRBD1 (5 bases). The CDR3 spans 13 residues. CDR1 and CDR2 (germline): MNHNS, SASEGT. In DNA, the CDR3 is TGTGCCAGCAGGGAAGACAGCTACTATGGCTACACCTTC. Translated: CASREDSYYGYTF.

This clone was found a few times. The CDR3 sequence: CSVEGGQETQYF. The CDR3 DNA is TGCAGCGTTGAAGGCGGCCAAGAGACCCAGTACTTC. The chain has TRBV29-1 and TRBJ2-5; D is ambiguous. Trimming took 1 base from V and 1 from J, leaving 4 bases between them. The germline CDR1 and CDR2 sequences are SQVTM and ANQGSEA. The CDR3 is 12 residues long. Full variable domain (remainder filled in from reference TRBV29-1 and TRBJ2-5): SAVISQKPSRDICQRGTSLTIQCQVDSQVTMMFWYRQQPGQSLTLIATANQGSEATYESGFVIDKFPISRPNLTFSTLTVSNMSPEDSSIYLCSVEGGQETQYFGPGTRLLVL.

V gene TRBV28 combines with J gene TRBJ2-7; D call uncertain. The CDR3 extends over 12 amino acids. The germline V gene has CDR1 MDHEN and CDR2 SYDVKM. With 3 bases removed from V and 7 bases from J, the gap between germline ends came to 10 bases. DNA of the CDR3: TGTGCCAGCAGTTTTTGGAAAGGGGAGCAGTACTTC. Protein: CASSFWKGEQYF.

V and J are TRBV30 and TRBJ2-7, with D uncertain. The germline V gene has CDR1 GTSNPN and CDR2 SVGIG (reference sequence). The CDR3 spans 13 residues. The V gene lost 1 base and the J gene lost 2 bases, with 9 bases spanning the gap. CDR3: CAWSGVMAYEQYF. CDR3 nucleotide sequence: TGTGCCTGGAGTGGGGTTATGGCCTACGAGCAGTACTTC. Drawing the rest from reference TRBV30 and TRBJ2-7, the complete variable domain is SQTIHQWPATLVQPVGSPLSLECTVEGTSNPNLYWYRQAAGRGLQLLFYSVGIGQISSEVPQNLSASRPQDRQFILSSKKLLLSDSGFYLCAWSGVMAYEQYFGPGTRLTVT.

This sequence joins TRBV19 and TRBJ2-7; possible D gene TRBD2, 7 bases. Trimming shortened V by 5 bases and J by 8 bases, and 16 bases separated the two germline ends. The CDR3 is 13 amino acids. Germline CDR1 is LNHDA and CDR2 is SQIVND (reference sequence). The CDR3 nucleotides read TGTGCCAGTAGTTTTACGGGGGGCGAGAAGCAGTACTTC. It specifies CASSFTGGEKQYF.

The V call is TRBV18, the J call TRBJ2-2; 8 bases are shared with TRBD1. J was trimmed by 1 base and V by 2 bases; bases with no gene match: 3. The germline CDR1 and CDR2 sequences are KGHSH and LQKENI. The CDR3 runs to 16 residues. The CDR3 sequence: CASSPGGQGNTGELFF. The CDR3, as DNA: TGTGCCAGCTCACCAGGCGGACAGGGGAACACCGGGGAGCTGTTTTTT.

This clone occurred once. The chain employs TRBV5-1 and TRBJ2-7; D is unclear. CDR3 length: 14 residues. The V end lost 4 bases, the J end lost 2 bases, and 13 bases lay between the germline ends. CDR1 and CDR2 from the germline V gene are SGHRS and YFSETQ. This chain's CDR3 is CASSLQPGPYEQYF. The DNA of the CDR3 is TGCGCCAGCAGCCTGCAACCAGGTCCCTACGAGCAGTACTTC.

The chain combines TRBV7-9 with TRBJ2-7, with D perhaps TRBD1 (7 bases). V was shortened by 5 bases and J by 0 bases, with 14 bases between the two germline ends. CDR1 and CDR2 (germline): SEHNR, FQNEAQ (reference sequence). This CDR3 has 15 residues. The CDR3 region has the DNA TGTGCCAGCAGCCCCGGAGGGACAGTCTCCTACGAGCAGTACTTC. As protein: CASSPGGTVSYEQYF. The variable domain in full, with the rest retrieved from reference TRBV7-9 and TRBJ2-7, is DTGVSQNPRHKITKRGQNVTFRCDPISEHNRLYWYRQTLGQGPEFLTYFQNEAQLEKSRLLSDRFSAERPKGSFSTLEIQRTEQGDSAMYLCASSPGGTVSYEQYFGPGTRLTVT.

J is TRBJ1-2 and V is TRBV10-1; tentatively, D is TRBD1 (5 bases). Looked up from germline, CDR1 is WNHNN and CDR2 is SYGVQD (reference sequence). The CDR3 consists of 11 residues. Trimming removed 4 bases from V and 14 bases from J, with 14 bases in between. The CDR3 here is CASSGPGPVTF. The CDR3 DNA sequence: TGCGCCAGCAGTGGTCCGGGACCTGTGACCTTC.